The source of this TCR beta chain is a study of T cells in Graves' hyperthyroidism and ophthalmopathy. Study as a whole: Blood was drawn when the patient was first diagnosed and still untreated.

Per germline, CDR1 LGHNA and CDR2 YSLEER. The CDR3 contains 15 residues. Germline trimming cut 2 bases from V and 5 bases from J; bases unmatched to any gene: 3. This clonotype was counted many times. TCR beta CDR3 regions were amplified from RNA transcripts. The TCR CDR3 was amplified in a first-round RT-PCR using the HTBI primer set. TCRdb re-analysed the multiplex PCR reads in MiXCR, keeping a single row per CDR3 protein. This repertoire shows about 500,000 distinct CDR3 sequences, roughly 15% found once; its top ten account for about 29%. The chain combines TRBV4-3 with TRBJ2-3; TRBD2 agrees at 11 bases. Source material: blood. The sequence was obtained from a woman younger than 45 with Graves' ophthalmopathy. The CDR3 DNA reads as TGCGCCAGCAGCCAATTAGCGGGAGGGCTAGATACGCAGTATTTT. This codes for CASSQLAGGLDTQYF.